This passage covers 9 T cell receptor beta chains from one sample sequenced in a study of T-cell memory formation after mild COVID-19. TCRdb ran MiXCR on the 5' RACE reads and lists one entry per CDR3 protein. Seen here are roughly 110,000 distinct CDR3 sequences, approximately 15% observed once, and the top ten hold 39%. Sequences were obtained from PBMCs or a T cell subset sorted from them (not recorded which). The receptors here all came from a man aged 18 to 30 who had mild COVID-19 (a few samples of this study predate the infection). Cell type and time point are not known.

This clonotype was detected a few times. The CDR3: CASSEALVVDSEQFF. Written as DNA, the CDR3 is TGTGCCAGCAGCGAGGCCCTAGTTGTGGATAGTGAGCAGTTCTTC. This rearrangement joins TRBV13 to TRBJ2-1; D gene unclear. Germline CDR1 and CDR2: PRHDT and FYEKMQ (reference sequence). CDR3 length: 15 amino acids. Trimming removed 5 bases at V and 9 bases at J, with 20 bases between.

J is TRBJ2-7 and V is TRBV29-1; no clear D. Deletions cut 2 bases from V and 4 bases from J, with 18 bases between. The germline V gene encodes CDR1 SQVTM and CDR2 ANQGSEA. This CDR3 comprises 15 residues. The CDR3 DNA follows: TGCAGCGTTGAATTTCCCGACCGCCGGCAGTACGAGCAGTACTTC. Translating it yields CSVEFPDRRQYEQYF.

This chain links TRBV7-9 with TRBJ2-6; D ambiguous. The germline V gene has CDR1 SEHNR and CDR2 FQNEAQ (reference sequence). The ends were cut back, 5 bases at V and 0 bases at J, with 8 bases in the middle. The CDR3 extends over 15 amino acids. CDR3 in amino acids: CASSPDPSGANVLTF. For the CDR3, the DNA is TGTGCCAGCAGCCCCGACCCCTCTGGGGCCAACGTCCTGACTTTC.

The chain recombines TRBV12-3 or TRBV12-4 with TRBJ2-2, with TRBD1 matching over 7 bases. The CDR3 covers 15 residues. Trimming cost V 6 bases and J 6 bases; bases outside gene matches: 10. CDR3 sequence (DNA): TGTGCCAGCAGCCCACACACAGGGGCCGCCGGGGAGCTGTTTTTT. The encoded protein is CASSPHTGAAGELFF.

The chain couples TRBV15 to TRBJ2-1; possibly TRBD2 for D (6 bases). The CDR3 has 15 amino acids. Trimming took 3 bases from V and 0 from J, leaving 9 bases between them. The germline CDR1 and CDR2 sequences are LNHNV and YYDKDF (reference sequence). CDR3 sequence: CATSRSSASYNEQFF. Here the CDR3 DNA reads TGTGCCACCAGCAGGTCTAGCGCCTCCTACAATGAGCAGTTCTTC.

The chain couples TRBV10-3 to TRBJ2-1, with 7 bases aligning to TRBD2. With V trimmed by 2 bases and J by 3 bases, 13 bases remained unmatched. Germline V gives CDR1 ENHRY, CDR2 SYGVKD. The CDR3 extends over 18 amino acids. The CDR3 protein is CAISEILSRLAGYNEQFF. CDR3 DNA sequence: TGTGCCATCAGTGAGATTTTAAGTCGACTAGCTGGCTACAATGAGCAGTTCTTC.

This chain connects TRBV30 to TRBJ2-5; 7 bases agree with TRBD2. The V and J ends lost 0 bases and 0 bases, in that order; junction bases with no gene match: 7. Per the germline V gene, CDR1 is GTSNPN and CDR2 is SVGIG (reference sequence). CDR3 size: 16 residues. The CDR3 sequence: CAWSVRTSAYQETQYF. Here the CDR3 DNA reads TGTGCCTGGAGTGTACGAACTAGCGCCTACCAAGAGACCCAGTACTTC.

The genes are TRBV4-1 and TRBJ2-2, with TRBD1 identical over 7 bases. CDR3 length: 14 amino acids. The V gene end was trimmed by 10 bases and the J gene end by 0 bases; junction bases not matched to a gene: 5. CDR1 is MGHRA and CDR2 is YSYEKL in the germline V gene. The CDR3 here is CATRGTANTGELFF. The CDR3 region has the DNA TGCGCCACCAGGGGGACAGCGAACACCGGGGAGCTGTTTTTT.

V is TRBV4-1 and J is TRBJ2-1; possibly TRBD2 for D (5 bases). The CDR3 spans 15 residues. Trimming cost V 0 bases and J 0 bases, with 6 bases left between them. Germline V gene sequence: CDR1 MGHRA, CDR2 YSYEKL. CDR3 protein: CASSQDGSSYNEQFF. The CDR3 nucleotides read TGCGCCAGCAGCCAAGATGGGAGCTCCTACAATGAGCAGTTCTTC.